This T cell receptor (beta chain) is drawn from a study of T cell responses to AZD1222 COVID-19 vaccine. The repertoire was sequenced with immunoSEQ multiplex PCR; TCRdb's copy has only in-frame clones and lacks some. The sample includes some 130,000 clones, approximately 88% seen only once; the top ten take about 19%. Germline values: CDR1 SGDLS, CDR2 YYNGEE. V lost 0 bases and J lost 0; bases outside the gene matches: 6. The CDR3 loop spans 17 amino acids. The receptor's source is an adult in good health. This specimen consisted of peripheral blood, obtained on day 0 of MenACWY control vaccination. V usage is TRBV9 and J usage is TRBJ2-1; 7 bases fit TRBD1. CDR3 sequence: CASSVVQTGLSYNEQFF. The CDR3 coding sequence is TGTGCCAGCAGCGTAGTTCAGACAGGGCTCTCCTACAATGAGCAGTTCTTC.